The next 16 T cell receptor beta chains were all read from a single sample in a study of blood T cell repertoires in COVID-19 (dated by TCRdb to about 2020). Libraries came from the immunoSEQ multiplex PCR assay. TCRdb retrieved this table from immuneACCESS and kept in-frame rearrangements only. Not all clones are present; in checked studies, unresolved V genes account for under half, and no reason is known for the remainder. For this sample there are some 220,000 clones; around 80% appear just once. Around 13% of the sample is in the top ten clones. Sequencing was performed on peripheral blood. These receptors came from a human donor in a cohort sampled during active COVID-19.

CDR3 loop: CASSLVRVGTDTQYF. CDR3 nucleotide sequence: TGTGCCAGCAGCTTAGTCCGAGTAGGCACAGATACGCAGTATTTT. The chain recombines TRBV11-2 with TRBJ2-3; D is ambiguous. The CDR3 runs 15 residues. The germline V and J ends were trimmed by 1 base and 1 base, with 9 bases remaining between them. The germline gives CDR1 SGHAT, CDR2 FQNNGV.

The rearrangement links TRBV9 to TRBJ2-7; 8 bases are shared with TRBD2. The CDR3 has 11 amino acids. Germline assignment: CDR1 SGDLS and CDR2 YYNGEE. The CDR3 region has the DNA TGTGCAACGGGGACTAGGTGCGAGCAGTACTTC. Translating it yields CATGTRCEQYF.

This clone occurred once. The chain is built from TRBV18 and TRBJ1-2; 7 bases align to TRBD1. V was pared by 0 bases and J by 4 bases, with 2 bases of the junction left unmatched. The CDR3 has 14 residues. CDR1 is KGHSH, CDR2 LQKENI, per germline. CDR3 in DNA: TGTGCCAGCTCACCACCGGGACAGACCTATGGCTACACCTTC. Encoded protein: CASSPPGQTYGYTF.

In DNA form, the CDR3 reads TGTGCCAGCAGCGTTTACGGCGGGAGGAGGGACACCGGGGAGCTGTTTTTT. Amino acids: CASSVYGGRRDTGELFF. The chain uses TRBV9 and TRBJ2-2; 8 nucleotides line up with TRBD2. With V trimmed by 2 bases and J by 3 bases, 9 bases remained unmatched. CDR1 and CDR2 from the germline V gene are SGDLS and YYNGEE. The CDR3 contains 17 residues.

This chain connects TRBV18 to TRBJ2-1; possible D gene TRBD1, 6 bases. The CDR3 consists of 14 residues. Germline V gene sequence: CDR1 KGHSH, CDR2 LQKENI. Trimming removed 4 bases from V and 9 bases from J, with 16 bases in between. Written as DNA, the CDR3 is TGTGCCAGCTCACAGACAGGATCTACGGGTGAGCAGTTCTTC. Translated: CASSQTGSTGEQFF.

The genes are TRBV5-6 and TRBJ2-5; 10 bases fit TRBD1. V lost 5 bases, J lost 1 base, and 8 bases stayed unmatched. Germline V gives CDR1 SGHDT, CDR2 YYEEEE. There are 16 residues in the CDR3. The CDR3 DNA reads TGTGCCAGCAGACTGGGACAGGGGCAACCCCAAGAGACCCAGTACTTC. Translating it yields CASRLGQGQPQETQYF.

This chain uses TRBV5-1 with TRBJ2-7; tentatively, D is TRBD2 (6 bases). Trimming stripped 4 bases from V and 4 bases from J, with 9 bases between. The CDR3 runs 12 residues. Germline V CDR1 and CDR2: SGHRS, YFSETQ. The CDR3 here is CASSPGTYEQYF. For the CDR3, the DNA is TGCGCCAGCAGCCCGGGGACTTACGAGCAGTACTTC.

V usage is TRBV27 and J usage is TRBJ2-7; perhaps TRBD2 as D (5 bases). The germline V and J ends were trimmed by 0 bases and 0 bases, with 9 bases remaining between them. Germline CDR1 and CDR2: MNHEY and SMNVEV (reference sequence). The CDR3 is made up of 15 amino acids. The CDR3: CASSLSSGYSYEQYF. The CDR3 nucleotides read TGTGCCAGCAGTTTATCCTCGGGGTACTCCTACGAGCAGTACTTC.

V usage is TRBV19 and J usage is TRBJ2-3; D not certain. With 3 bases removed from V and 6 bases from J, the gap between germline ends came to 10 bases. This CDR3 is 13 amino acids long. Looked up from germline, CDR1 is LNHDA and CDR2 is SQIVND (reference sequence). For the CDR3, the DNA is TGTGCCAGTAGTATCAATATCAGGGATACGCAGTATTTT. Its translation: CASSINIRDTQYF.

This rearrangement joins TRBV19 to TRBJ2-5, with D tentatively TRBD2 (5 bases). The CDR3 covers 15 residues. Trimming removed 2 bases from V and 1 base from J, with 11 bases in between. Germline CDR1 reads LNHDA; CDR2 reads SQIVND (reference sequence). The CDR3 protein is CASSIRRGSQETQYF. The CDR3 nucleotides are TGTGCCAGTAGTATACGTCGGGGATCCCAAGAGACCCAGTACTTC.

The rearrangement joins TRBV19 to TRBJ2-2; 8 nucleotides match TRBD1. V was pared by 6 bases and J by 6 bases, with 6 bases of the junction left unmatched. The CDR3 has 14 amino acids. Germline V gene data show CDR1 as LNHDA and CDR2 as SQIVND (reference sequence). Written as DNA, the CDR3 is TGTGCCAGTAGGGCAGGGGGCAGGGCCGGGGAGCTGTTTTTT. Translating it yields CASRAGGRAGELFF.

The chain recombines TRBV19 with TRBJ1-2, with D maybe TRBD1 (6 bases). Trimming shortened V by 8 bases and J by 7 bases, and 14 bases separated the two germline ends. This CDR3 region has 12 residues. Germline assignment: CDR1 LNHDA and CDR2 SQIVND (reference sequence). The CDR3 DNA is TGTGCCAGTGGGGCGGGGGCGCTTGGCTACACCTTC. It is translated as CASGAGALGYTF.

The J gene is TRBJ1-5, the V gene TRBV19, with 8 bases matching TRBD1. Trimming at V came to 5 bases and at J to 7 bases, leaving 7 bases not matched to a gene. This CDR3 is built from 14 residues. The V gene's germline CDR1 is LNHDA and CDR2 SQIVND (reference sequence). CDR3 nucleotides: TGTGCCAGTAGTCCAAGGACAGGGCCGCAGCCCCAGCATTTT. Translation gives CASSPRTGPQPQHF.

The chain links TRBV6-2 or TRBV6-3 to TRBJ2-1, with 13 bases aligning to TRBD2. This CDR3 has 16 residues. V shed 0 bases, J shed 7 bases, and the junction held 3 bases outside the gene matches. Germline CDR1 is MNHEY and CDR2 is SVGEGT. For the CDR3, the DNA is TGTGCCAGCAGTTACTCCCGGACTAGCGGGAGTAATGAGCAGTTCTTC. Its protein is CASSYSRTSGSNEQFF.

The rearrangement joins TRBV28 to TRBJ2-7, with 9 bases that match TRBD1. V was pared by 5 bases and J by 7 bases, with 12 bases of the junction left unmatched. Germline CDR1 MDHEN, CDR2 SYDVKM. The CDR3 extends over 15 amino acids. CDR3 in DNA: TGTGCCAGCAGTCCAGAAGGGACAGGGCTGAAAGAGCAGTACTTC. It is translated as CASSPEGTGLKEQYF. The complete variable domain, with remaining parts taken from reference TRBV28 and TRBJ2-7, reads DVKVTQSSRYLVKRTGEKVFLECVQDMDHENMFWYRQDPGLGLRLIYFSYDVKMKEKGDIPEGYSVSREKKERFSLILESASTNQTSMYLCASSPEGTGLKEQYFGPGTRLTVT.

This clone has only a few counts. V and J are TRBV6-5 and TRBJ1-2, with TRBD1 as a possible D gene (5 bases). This CDR3 region has 11 residues. V shed 10 bases and J shed 5 bases, with 11 bases lying between them. Germline CDR1 reads MNHEY; CDR2 reads SVGAGI. The CDR3 loop is CATRGGYGYTF. The CDR3, as DNA: TGTGCCACCCGCGGGGGTTATGGCTACACCTTC.